Each of the 17 T cell receptor beta chains below was sequenced from the same sample in a study of response to subunit inactivated influenza vaccine. TCRdb independently ran MiXCR on the RT-PCR reads; one entry per CDR3 protein. The sample holds 650,000 to 800,000 distinct CDR3 sequences; more than 11% are singletons and the top ten take less than 9%. Sequencing used PBMCs from blood, obtained around 14 days before vaccination. The receptors here all came from a man aged 50-60 years who received an inactivated influenza vaccine.

This sequence joins TRBV12-3 or TRBV12-4 and TRBJ1-1; the D gene is possibly TRBD1 (5 bases). The V and J ends lost 6 bases and 1 base respectively, with 21 bases between them. The CDR3 is 17 residues long. CDR3 nucleotides: TGTGCCAGCAGCCCTAATATTGCCCGTGGGGGGAACACTGAAGCTTTCTTT. It is translated as CASSPNIARGGNTEAFF.

The chain combines TRBV7-7 with TRBJ2-2; no definite D call. Germline lookup yields CDR1 SSHAT and CDR2 FNYEAQ (reference sequence). V shed 8 bases and J shed 1 base, with 11 bases lying between them. The CDR3 runs 14 residues. The CDR3 spells CASSDPGNTGELFF. For the CDR3, the DNA is TGTGCCAGCTCCGATCCGGGGAACACCGGGGAGCTGTTTTTT. Based on the CDR3 plus reference TRBV7-7 and TRBJ2-2, the full variable domain is GAGVSQSPRYKVTKRGQDVTLRCDPISSHATLYWYQQALGQGPEFLTYFNYEAQPDKSGLPSDRFSAERPEGSISTLTIQRTEQRDSAMYRCASSDPGNTGELFFGEGSRLTVL.

This chain links TRBV3-1 with TRBJ2-2; 9 positions agree with TRBD2. This CDR3 has 17 residues. Trimming at V came to 1 base and at J to 3 bases, leaving 6 bases not matched to a gene. Germline V gene data show CDR1 as LGHDT and CDR2 as YNNKEL (reference sequence). CDR3 coding DNA: TGTGCCAGCAGCCAAGGTCCTAGCGGGACTTACACCGGGGAGCTGTTTTTT. The encoded protein is CASSQGPSGTYTGELFF.

The V and J genes are TRBV5-6 and TRBJ2-7; 7 bases are shared with TRBD1. V trimming: 0 bases; J trimming: 2 bases; junction bases outside the gene matches: 8. Germline V gives CDR1 SGHDT, CDR2 YYEEEE. This CDR3 spans 16 amino acids. The CDR3 spells CASSLGYGTETYEQYF. The CDR3 region has the DNA TGTGCCAGCAGCTTGGGATATGGGACAGAAACCTACGAGCAGTACTTC.

This clonotype was detected ten times or more. The J gene is TRBJ2-3, the V gene TRBV5-1; 9 bases are a match to TRBD1. V shed 2 bases, J shed 4 bases, and the junction held 2 bases outside the gene matches. CDR3 length equals 14 residues. Germline V gives CDR1 SGHRS, CDR2 YFSETQ. The CDR3 loop is CASSFRQGADTQYF. The CDR3 nucleotides read TGCGCCAGCAGCTTCAGACAGGGGGCAGATACGCAGTATTTT. Together with reference TRBV5-1 and TRBJ2-3, the CDR3 gives the full variable domain: KAGVTQTPRYLIKTRGQQVTLSCSPISGHRSVSWYQQTPGQGLQFLFEYFSETQRNKGNFPGRFSGRQFSNSRSEMNVSTLELGDSALYLCASSFRQGADTQYFGPGTRLTVL.

This chain connects TRBV20-1 to TRBJ2-2; D remains ambiguous. V lost 5 bases and J lost 8, with 15 bases in between. The CDR3 consists of 13 residues. Germline V lookup: CDR1 DFQATT, CDR2 SNEGSKA (reference sequence). The CDR3 nucleotides read TGCAGTGCTCCAGCCCACATGGGTGGGGAGCTGTTTTTT. This codes for CSAPAHMGGELFF.

This sequence joins TRBV20-1 and TRBJ2-1, with D possibly being TRBD2 (6 bases). This CDR3 has 14 amino acids. With 2 bases removed from V and 4 bases from J, the gap between germline ends came to 12 bases. Germline CDR1 reads DFQATT; CDR2 reads SNEGSKA (reference sequence). The CDR3 sequence: CSARNARDYNEQFF. CDR3 in DNA: TGCAGTGCTAGAAACGCGCGGGATTACAATGAGCAGTTCTTC.

The chain combines TRBV6-2 or TRBV6-3 with TRBJ2-7; D unresolved. V was clipped by 6 bases and J by 1 base, with 7 bases between them. The CDR3 runs 12 residues. Germline V gene lookup returns CDR1 MNHEY and CDR2 SVGEGT. CDR3 in amino acids: CASRRRSYEQYF. CDR3 in DNA: TGTGCCAGCAGGAGACGGTCCTACGAGCAGTACTTC.

The table lists this clonotype with many counts. The chain carries TRBV12-3 or TRBV12-4 and TRBJ2-3; 8 bases are shared with TRBD2. J gave up 3 bases and V 5 bases, and 4 bases lay outside the gene matches. CDR3 length equals 14 residues. This CDR3 reads CASSQSGGTDTQYF. The CDR3 DNA sequence: TGTGCCAGCAGTCAGAGCGGGGGAACAGATACGCAGTATTTT.

This clonotype has a handful of counts. This chain connects TRBV4-3 to TRBJ2-1; 8 nucleotides line up with TRBD2. This CDR3 comprises 15 residues. V gave up 0 bases and J gave up 7 bases; unmatched junction bases: 5. Germline CDR1 is LGHNA and CDR2 is YSLEER. In nucleotides, the CDR3 is TGCGCCAGCAGCCAAGAAATAGCGGGGACGAATGAGCAGTTCTTC. Translating gives CASSQEIAGTNEQFF.

V usage is TRBV6-2 or TRBV6-3 and J usage is TRBJ2-7; D ambiguous. CDR1 and CDR2 from the germline V gene are MNHEY and SVGEGT. This CDR3 contains 16 residues. The germline V and J ends were trimmed by 2 bases and 6 bases, with 20 bases remaining between them. CDR3 bases: TGTGCCAGCAGTTACGGCGCCCACGCGTATTTGTCCGAGCAGTACTTC. Protein sequence: CASSYGAHAYLSEQYF.

The table lists this clonotype with a few counts. The V and J genes are TRBV5-1 and TRBJ1-2; 10 bases map to TRBD1. CDR3 length: 15 residues. Trimming cost V 4 bases and J 4 bases; bases outside gene matches: 7. Per the germline V gene, CDR1 is SGHRS and CDR2 is YFSETQ. CDR3 coding DNA: TGCGCCAGCAGCGCCGAGACAGGGGGCGGCTATGGCTACACCTTC. It specifies CASSAETGGGYGYTF.

This clonotype was detected only a few times. This rearrangement joins TRBV20-1 to TRBJ2-5; 8 nucleotides align to TRBD2. Unmatched junction bases numbered 7, after V lost 3 bases and J lost 4 bases. Germline V gene lookup returns CDR1 DFQATT and CDR2 SNEGSKA (reference sequence). There are 14 residues in the CDR3. The CDR3 loop is CSARGLGSTETQYF. The CDR3 DNA reads TGCAGTGCTAGGGGACTAGGATCCACAGAGACCCAGTACTTC.

The chain combines TRBV7-2 with TRBJ2-3; maybe TRBD1 (5 bases). Germline CDR1 reads SGHTA; CDR2 reads FQGNSA. The CDR3 runs 15 residues. Trimming removed 5 bases at V and 0 bases at J, with 12 bases between. This CDR3 is CASSTDRISTDTQYF. The CDR3 DNA reads as TGTGCCAGCAGCACCGACAGAATTAGCACAGATACGCAGTATTTT.

This chain joins TRBV4-1 and TRBJ2-5, with D unclear. Germline V gene data show CDR1 as MGHRA and CDR2 as YSYEKL. CDR3 length equals 13 residues. V was pared by 1 base and J by 4 bases, with 7 bases between. The CDR3 loop is CASSQVVAETQYF. CDR3 DNA sequence: TGCGCCAGCAGCCAAGTGGTAGCAGAGACCCAGTACTTC.

The chain carries TRBV6-5 and TRBJ2-1; 9 nucleotides line up with TRBD2. After removal of 2 bases from V and 4 bases from J, the junction contained 9 bases not matched to a gene. This CDR3 is built from 17 residues. Germline V CDR1 and CDR2: MNHEY, SVGAGI. CDR3 nucleotides: TGTGCCAGCAGTTACGTAGGCGCGGGGGGGCGATACAATGAGCAGTTCTTC. Its translation: CASSYVGAGGRYNEQFF.

In its sample, this clonotype was seen a few times. The chain couples TRBV12-3 or TRBV12-4 to TRBJ2-3, with 11 bases fitting TRBD2. This CDR3 is 16 amino acids long. Trimming cost V 6 bases and J 3 bases; bases outside gene matches: 8. CDR3 coding DNA: TGTGCCAGCAGCCCGATAGCGGGGGGGCGGACAGATACGCAGTATTTT. It is translated as CASSPIAGGRTDTQYF.